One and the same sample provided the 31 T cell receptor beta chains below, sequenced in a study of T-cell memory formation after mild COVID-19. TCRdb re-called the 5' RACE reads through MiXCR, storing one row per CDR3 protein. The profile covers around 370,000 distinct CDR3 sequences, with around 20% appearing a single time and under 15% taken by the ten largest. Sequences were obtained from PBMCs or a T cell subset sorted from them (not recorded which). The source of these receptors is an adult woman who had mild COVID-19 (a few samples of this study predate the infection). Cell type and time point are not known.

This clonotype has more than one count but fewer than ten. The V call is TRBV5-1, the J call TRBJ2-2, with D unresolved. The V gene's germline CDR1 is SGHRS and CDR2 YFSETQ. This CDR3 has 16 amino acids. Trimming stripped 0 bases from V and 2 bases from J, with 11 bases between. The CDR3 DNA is TGCGCCAGCAGCTTGGCCGGGCGGCTAAACACCGGGGAGCTGTTTTTT. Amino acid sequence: CASSLAGRLNTGELFF.

The CDR3 DNA sequence: TGCGCCAGCAGCTTGGCAGGAGGGTTCCCCAATAGAAACATTCAGTACTTC. Translated: CASSLAGGFPNRNIQYF. The chain employs TRBV5-1 and TRBJ2-4; tentative D call: TRBD2 (6 bases). CDR1 and CDR2 (germline): SGHRS, YFSETQ. This CDR3 comprises 17 residues. Trimming pared 0 bases from V and 6 bases from J, leaving 19 bases between. The full variable domain, its missing parts supplied by reference TRBV5-1 and TRBJ2-4, is KAGVTQTPRYLIKTRGQQVTLSCSPISGHRSVSWYQQTPGQGLQFLFEYFSETQRNKGNFPGRFSGRQFSNSRSEMNVSTLELGDSALYLCASSLAGGFPNRNIQYFGAGTRLSVL.

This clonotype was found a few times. In DNA form, the CDR3 reads TGTGCCAGCAGCCTAGTAGCGGTTTACAATGAGCAGTTCTTC. Amino acids: CASSLVAVYNEQFF. V and J are TRBV7-9 and TRBJ2-1; possibly TRBD2 for D (6 bases). With 5 bases removed from V and 4 bases from J, the gap between germline ends came to 12 bases. The CDR3 is 14 amino acids. The germline V gene encodes CDR1 SEHNR and CDR2 FQNEAQ (reference sequence).

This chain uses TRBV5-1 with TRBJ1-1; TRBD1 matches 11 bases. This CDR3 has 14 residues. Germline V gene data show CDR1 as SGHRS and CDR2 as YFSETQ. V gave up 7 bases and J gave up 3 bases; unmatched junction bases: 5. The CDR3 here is CASRRGQGDTEAFF. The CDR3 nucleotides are TGCGCCAGCCGCCGGGGACAGGGGGACACTGAAGCTTTCTTT.

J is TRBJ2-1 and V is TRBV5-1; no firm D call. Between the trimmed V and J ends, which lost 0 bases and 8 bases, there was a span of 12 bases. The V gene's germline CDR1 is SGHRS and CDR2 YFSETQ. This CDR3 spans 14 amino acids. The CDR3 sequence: CASSLDPPAYEQFF. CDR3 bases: TGCGCCAGCAGCTTGGACCCCCCTGCCTATGAGCAGTTCTTC. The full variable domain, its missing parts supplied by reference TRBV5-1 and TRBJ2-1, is KAGVTQTPRYLIKTRGQQVTLSCSPISGHRSVSWYQQTPGQGLQFLFEYFSETQRNKGNFPGRFSGRQFSNSRSEMNVSTLELGDSALYLCASSLDPPAYEQFFGPGTRLTVL.

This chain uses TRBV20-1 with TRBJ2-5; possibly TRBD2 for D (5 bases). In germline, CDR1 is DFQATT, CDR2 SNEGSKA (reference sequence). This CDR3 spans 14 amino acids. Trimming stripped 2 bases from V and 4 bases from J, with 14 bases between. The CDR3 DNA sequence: TGCAGTGCTAGAAGTGTGTGGCTAGCAGAGACCCAGTACTTC. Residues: CSARSVWLAETQYF.

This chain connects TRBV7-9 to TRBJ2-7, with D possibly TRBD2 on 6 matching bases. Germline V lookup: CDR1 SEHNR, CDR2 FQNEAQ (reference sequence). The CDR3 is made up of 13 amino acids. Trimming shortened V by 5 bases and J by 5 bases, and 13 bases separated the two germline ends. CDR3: CASSLGTAHEQYF. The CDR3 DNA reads TGTGCCAGCAGCCTAGGGACTGCGCACGAGCAGTACTTC. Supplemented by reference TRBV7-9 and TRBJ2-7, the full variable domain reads DTGVSQNPRHKITKRGQNVTFRCDPISEHNRLYWYRQTLGQGPEFLTYFQNEAQLEKSRLLSDRFSAERPKGSFSTLEIQRTEQGDSAMYLCASSLGTAHEQYFGPGTRLTVT.

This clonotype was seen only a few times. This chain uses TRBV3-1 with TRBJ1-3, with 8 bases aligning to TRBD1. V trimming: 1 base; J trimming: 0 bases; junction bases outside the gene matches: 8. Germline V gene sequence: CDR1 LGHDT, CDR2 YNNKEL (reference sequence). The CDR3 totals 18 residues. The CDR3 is CASSQAGTGLGSGNTIYF. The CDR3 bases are TGTGCCAGCAGCCAAGCAGGGACAGGATTAGGCTCTGGAAACACCATATATTTT.

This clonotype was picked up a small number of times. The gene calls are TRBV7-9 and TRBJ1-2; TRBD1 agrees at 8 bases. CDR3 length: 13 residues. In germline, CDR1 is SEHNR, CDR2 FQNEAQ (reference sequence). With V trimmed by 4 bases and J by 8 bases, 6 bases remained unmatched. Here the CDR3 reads CASSYGTGAGYTF. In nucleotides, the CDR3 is TGTGCCAGCAGCTACGGGACAGGAGCCGGCTACACCTTC.

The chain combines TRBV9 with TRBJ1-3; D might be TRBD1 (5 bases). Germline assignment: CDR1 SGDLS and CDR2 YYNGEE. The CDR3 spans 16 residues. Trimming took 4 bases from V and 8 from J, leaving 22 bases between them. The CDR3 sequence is CASSPFGDSGEDTIYF. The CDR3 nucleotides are TGTGCCAGCAGCCCCTTTGGGGACTCCGGTGAAGACACCATATATTTT.

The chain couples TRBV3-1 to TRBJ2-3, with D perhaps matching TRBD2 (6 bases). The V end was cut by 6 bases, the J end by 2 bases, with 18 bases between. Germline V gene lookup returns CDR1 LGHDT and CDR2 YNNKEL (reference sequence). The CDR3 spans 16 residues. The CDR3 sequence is CASSGGKAGYTDTQYF. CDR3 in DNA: TGTGCCAGCAGTGGGGGTAAGGCGGGGTACACAGATACGCAGTATTTT.

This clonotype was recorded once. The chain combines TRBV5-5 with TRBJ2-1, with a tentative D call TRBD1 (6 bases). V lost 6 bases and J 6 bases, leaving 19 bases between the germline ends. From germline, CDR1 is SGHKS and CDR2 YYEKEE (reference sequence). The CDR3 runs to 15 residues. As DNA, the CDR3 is TGTGCCAGCAACCCCCGAAGGGACATCTCCAATGAGCAGTTCTTC. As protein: CASNPRRDISNEQFF.

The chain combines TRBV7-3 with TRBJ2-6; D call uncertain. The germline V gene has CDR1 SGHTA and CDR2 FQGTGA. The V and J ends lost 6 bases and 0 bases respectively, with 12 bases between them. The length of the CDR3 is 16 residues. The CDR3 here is CASRVSFDSGANVLTF. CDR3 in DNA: TGTGCCAGCAGGGTCTCCTTCGACTCTGGGGCCAACGTCCTGACTTTC.

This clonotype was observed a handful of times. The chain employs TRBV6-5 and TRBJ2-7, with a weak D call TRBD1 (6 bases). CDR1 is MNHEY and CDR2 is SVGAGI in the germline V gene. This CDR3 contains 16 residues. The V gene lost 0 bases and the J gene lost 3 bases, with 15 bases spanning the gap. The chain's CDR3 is CASSYSPQGNLYEQYF. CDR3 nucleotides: TGTGCCAGCAGTTACTCTCCCCAGGGGAACCTCTACGAGCAGTACTTC.

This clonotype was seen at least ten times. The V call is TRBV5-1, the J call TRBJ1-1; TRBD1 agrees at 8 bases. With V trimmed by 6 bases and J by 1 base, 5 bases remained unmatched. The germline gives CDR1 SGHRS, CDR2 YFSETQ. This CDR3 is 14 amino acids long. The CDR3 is CASTLDRGNTEAFF. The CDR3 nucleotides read TGCGCCAGCACTCTAGACAGGGGGAACACTGAAGCTTTCTTT. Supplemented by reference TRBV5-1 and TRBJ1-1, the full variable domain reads KAGVTQTPRYLIKTRGQQVTLSCSPISGHRSVSWYQQTPGQGLQFLFEYFSETQRNKGNFPGRFSGRQFSNSRSEMNVSTLELGDSALYLCASTLDRGNTEAFFGQGTRLTVV.

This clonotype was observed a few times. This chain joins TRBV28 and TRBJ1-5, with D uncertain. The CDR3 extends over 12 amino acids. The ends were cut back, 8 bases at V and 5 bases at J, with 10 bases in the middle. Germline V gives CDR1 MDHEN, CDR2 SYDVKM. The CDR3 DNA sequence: TGTGCCAGCTGCTTAGCTGATCAGCCCCAGCATTTT. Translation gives CASCLADQPQHF.

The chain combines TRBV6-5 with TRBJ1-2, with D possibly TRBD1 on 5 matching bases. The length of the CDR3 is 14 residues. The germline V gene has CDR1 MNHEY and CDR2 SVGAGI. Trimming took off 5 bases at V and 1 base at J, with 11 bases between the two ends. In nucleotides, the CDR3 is TGTGCCAGCAGTCACGGGGGAGTTAACTATGGCTACACCTTC. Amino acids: CASSHGGVNYGYTF.

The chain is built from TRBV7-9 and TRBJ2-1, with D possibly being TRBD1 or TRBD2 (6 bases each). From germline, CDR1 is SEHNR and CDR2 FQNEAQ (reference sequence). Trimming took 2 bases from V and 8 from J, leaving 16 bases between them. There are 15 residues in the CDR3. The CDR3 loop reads CASSLSSVGGHEQFF. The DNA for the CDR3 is TGTGCCAGCAGCTTATCTTCGGTCGGGGGCCATGAGCAGTTCTTC. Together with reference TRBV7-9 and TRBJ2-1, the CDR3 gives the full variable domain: DTGVSQNPRHKITKRGQNVTFRCDPISEHNRLYWYRQTLGQGPEFLTYFQNEAQLEKSRLLSDRFSAERPKGSFSTLEIQRTEQGDSAMYLCASSLSSVGGHEQFFGPGTRLTVL.

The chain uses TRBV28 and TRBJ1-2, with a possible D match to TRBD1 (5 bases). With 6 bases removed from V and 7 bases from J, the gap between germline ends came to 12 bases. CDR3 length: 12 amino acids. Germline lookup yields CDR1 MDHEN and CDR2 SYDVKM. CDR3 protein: CASSPRGGGYTF. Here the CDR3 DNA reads TGTGCCAGCAGCCCCCGGGGGGGTGGCTACACCTTC.

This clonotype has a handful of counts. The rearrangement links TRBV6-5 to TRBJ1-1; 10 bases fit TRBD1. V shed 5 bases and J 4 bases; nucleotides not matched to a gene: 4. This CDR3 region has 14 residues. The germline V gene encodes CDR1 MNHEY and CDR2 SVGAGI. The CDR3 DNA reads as TGTGCCAGCAGTGGGGACAGGGGAATCACTGAAGCTTTCTTT. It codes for CASSGDRGITEAFF.

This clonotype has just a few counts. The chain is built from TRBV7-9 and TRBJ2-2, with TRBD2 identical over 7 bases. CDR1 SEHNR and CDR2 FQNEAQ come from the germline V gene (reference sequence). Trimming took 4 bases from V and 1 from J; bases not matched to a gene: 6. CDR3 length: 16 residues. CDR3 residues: CASSSWSGMNTGELFF. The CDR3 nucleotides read TGTGCCAGCAGCTCATGGAGCGGGATGAACACCGGGGAGCTGTTTTTT.

The CDR3 spells CASGALGLAGLDGEQFF. CDR3 sequence (DNA): TGTGCCAGCGGGGCTCTAGGACTAGCGGGGCTGGATGGTGAGCAGTTCTTC. This chain joins TRBV7-2 and TRBJ2-1, with 12 bases aligning to TRBD2. The CDR3 has 17 amino acids. Germline assignment: CDR1 SGHTA and CDR2 FQGNSA. Losses at the gene ends were 8 bases for V and 9 bases for J; bases not matched to a gene: 17.

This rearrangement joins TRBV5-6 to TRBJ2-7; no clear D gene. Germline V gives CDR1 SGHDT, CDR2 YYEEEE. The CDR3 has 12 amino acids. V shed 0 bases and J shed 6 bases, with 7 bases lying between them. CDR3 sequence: CASSLEGPEQYF. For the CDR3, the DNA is TGTGCCAGCAGCTTGGAAGGGCCCGAGCAGTACTTC.

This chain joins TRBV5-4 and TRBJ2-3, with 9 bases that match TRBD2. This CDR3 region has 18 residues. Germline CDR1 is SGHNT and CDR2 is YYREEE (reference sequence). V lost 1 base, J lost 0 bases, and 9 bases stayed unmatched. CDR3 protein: CASSLRLAGLRSTDTQYF. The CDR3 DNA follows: TGTGCCAGCAGCTTGAGGCTAGCGGGGCTGCGGAGCACAGATACGCAGTATTTT.

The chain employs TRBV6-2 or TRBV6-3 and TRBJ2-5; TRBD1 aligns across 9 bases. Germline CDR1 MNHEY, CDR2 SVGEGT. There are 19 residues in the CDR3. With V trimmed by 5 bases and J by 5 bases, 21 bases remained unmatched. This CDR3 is CASSTSGGQGFPTWETQYF. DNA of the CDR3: TGTGCCAGCAGTACCTCAGGGGGACAGGGTTTTCCCACATGGGAGACCCAGTACTTC.

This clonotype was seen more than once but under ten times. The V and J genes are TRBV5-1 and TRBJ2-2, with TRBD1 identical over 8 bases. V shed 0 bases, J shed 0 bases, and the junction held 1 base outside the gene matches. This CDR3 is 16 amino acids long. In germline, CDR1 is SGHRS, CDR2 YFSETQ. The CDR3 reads CASSLGTGSNTGELFF. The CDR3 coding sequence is TGCGCCAGCAGCTTGGGGACAGGGTCGAACACCGGGGAGCTGTTTTTT. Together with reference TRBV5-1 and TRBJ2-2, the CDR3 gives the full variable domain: KAGVTQTPRYLIKTRGQQVTLSCSPISGHRSVSWYQQTPGQGLQFLFEYFSETQRNKGNFPGRFSGRQFSNSRSEMNVSTLELGDSALYLCASSLGTGSNTGELFFGEGSRLTVL.

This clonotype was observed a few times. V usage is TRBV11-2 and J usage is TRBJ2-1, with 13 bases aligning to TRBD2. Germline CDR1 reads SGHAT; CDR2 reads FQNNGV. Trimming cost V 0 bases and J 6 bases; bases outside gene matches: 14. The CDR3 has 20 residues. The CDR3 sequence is CASSLDGGLAGVGPLNEQFF. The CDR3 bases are TGTGCCAGCAGCTTAGATGGCGGACTAGCGGGAGTAGGGCCCCTCAATGAGCAGTTCTTC.

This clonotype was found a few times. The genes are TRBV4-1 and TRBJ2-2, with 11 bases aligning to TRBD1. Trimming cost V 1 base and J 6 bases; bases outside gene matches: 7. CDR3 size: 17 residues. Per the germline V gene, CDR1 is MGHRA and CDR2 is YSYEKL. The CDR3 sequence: CASSQVKGQGVPGELFF. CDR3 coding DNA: TGCGCCAGCAGCCAAGTGAAGGGACAGGGGGTCCCCGGGGAGCTGTTTTTT.

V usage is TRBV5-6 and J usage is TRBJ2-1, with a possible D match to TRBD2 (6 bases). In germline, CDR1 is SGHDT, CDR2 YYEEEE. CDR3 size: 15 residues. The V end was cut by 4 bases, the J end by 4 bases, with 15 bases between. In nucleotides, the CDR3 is TGTGCCAGCAGCCCATCCGGGACTCCGTACAATGAGCAGTTCTTC. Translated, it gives CASSPSGTPYNEQFF.

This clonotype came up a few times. Here the CDR3 reads CASSKAEAAMNTGELFF. CDR3 sequence (DNA): TGTGCCAGCAGCAAAGCCGAAGCGGCCATGAACACCGGGGAGCTGTTTTTT. The V gene is TRBV21-1, the J gene TRBJ2-2; TRBD2 reflects the table's D call only, with no check against the DNA. TRBV21-1 is labeled a pseudogene. The CDR3 extends over 17 amino acids.

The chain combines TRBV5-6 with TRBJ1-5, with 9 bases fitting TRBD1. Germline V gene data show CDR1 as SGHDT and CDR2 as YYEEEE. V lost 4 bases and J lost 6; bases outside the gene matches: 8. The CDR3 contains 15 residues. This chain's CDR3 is CASSTTTGGGQPQHF. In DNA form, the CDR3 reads TGTGCCAGCAGCACCACCACAGGGGGCGGTCAGCCCCAGCATTTT.